This T cell receptor (beta chain) was sequenced for a study of technical replicates of blood from a few donors (dated by TCRdb to between 2016 and 2019). V is cut back by 6 bases and J by 4 bases, with 5 bases in the junction unmatched. The germline V gene supplies CDR1 SQVTM and CDR2 ANQGSEA. There are 13 amino acids in the CDR3, from cysteine to phenylalanine inclusive. Only the CDR3 DNA stays, 39 bases, in frame from base 1. For this clone: Its cognate antigen has yet to be identified. No much larger clone exists at a distance of one base, and base qualities are not known.

Libraries came from the immunoSEQ multiplex PCR assay. TCRdb stores this immuneACCESS table with in-frame sequences only. Part of the clones is absent; in the studies checked, under half of the shortfall reflects unresolved V genes, and no reason is known for the rest. The sample table lists about 80,000 clones, roughly 97% of them with a count of one. Of the sample, 0.15% to 0.2% is held by the ten largest clones. Here the chain combines TRBV29-1 and TRBJ2-2, with 7 bases aligning to TRBD1. Sequencing was performed on T cells isolated from PBMCs. The receptor was derived from a human donor in good health. The CDR3 protein: CSVERDSTGELFF. Here is the DNA: TGCAGCGTGGAGAGGGACAGCACCGGGGAGCTGTTTTTT.